A selection of T cell receptor beta chains follows, all from one sample in a study of shared clonotypes between healthy human individuals. TCRdb keeps only in-frame clones here, not all; method: immunoSEQ multiplex PCR. The sample shows some 1.4 million clones, about 96% of them seen only once. Sequenced: naive CD4+ T cells sorted from blood. These TCRs come from a man between 25 and 39 years old in good health. CDR3s include the opening cysteine and the closing phenylalanine or tryptophan. The order of the fields is D gene, V gene, clone size, J gene, CDR3 DNA, CDR3 protein. D genes are given only for firm matches. A clone size is listed for some rows: how often the clone was seen (once, few, many), or a class if it is expanded.

>TRBD2|TRBV5-1|-|TRBJ2-1
TGCGCCAGCAGCTTGGCTAAAGGCGGGAGGGTCTCCTACAATGAGCAGTTCTTC
CASSLAKGGRVSYNEQFF
>-|TRBV15|-|TRBJ1-2
TGTGCCACCAGCAGAGATAGCCTGAACTATGGCTACACCTTC
CATSRDSLNYGYTF
>-|TRBV13|-|TRBJ2-1
TGTGCCAGCAGCTTAACCGCGCTGAGTCGGGGCTACAATGAGCAGTTCTTC
CASSLTALSRGYNEQFF
>-|TRBV15|-|TRBJ2-4
TGTGCCACCAGCGGGGGGCCCGGGACACCGATTTCCCACATTCAGTACTTC
CATSGGPGTPISHIQYF
>-|TRBV5-1|-|TRBJ2-3
TGCGCCAGCAGCGTACTTCCTGATACGCAGTATTTT
CASSVLPDTQYF
>-|TRBV6-1|-|TRBJ2-1
TGTGCCAGCAGCCTCCATAGCGGTTACAATGAGCAGTTCTTC
CASSLHSGYNEQFF
>-|TRBV7-2|-|TRBJ2-3
TGTGCCAGCAGCCGGGAGAGCACAGATACGCAGTATTTT
CASSRESTDTQYF
>-|TRBV18|-|TRBJ2-1
TGTGCCAGCTCACCAGCTGCTCACCCCTACAATGAGCAGTTCTTC
CASSPAAHPYNEQFF
>-|TRBV5-1|-|TRBJ2-2
TGCGCCTCCTGGAGAAGCGGTGTAACCGGGGAGCTGTTTTTT
CASWRSGVTGELFF
>-|TRBV5-1|-|TRBJ2-6
TGCGCCAGCGGGACGGGGAACTCTGGGGCCAACGTCCTGACTTTC
CASGTGNSGANVLTF
>-|TRBV28|-|TRBJ1-2
TGTGCCAGCAGTCCAATCGGGAGGGGTGGCTACACCTTC
CASSPIGRGGYTF
>TRBD2|TRBV7-8|-|TRBJ2-7
TGTGCCAGCAGTCTACACTCGTTCCTAGCGGGAGAGTACGAGCAGTACTTC
CASSLHSFLAGEYEQYF
>-|TRBV5-1|-|TRBJ2-3
TGCGCCAGCAGCTTGCAGGGAGAAGGTCCGCAGTATTTT
CASSLQGEGPQYF
>-|TRBV5-5|-|TRBJ2-7
TGTGCCAGCAGCTCCTGGACCGCGAGCGGCGAGCAGTACTTC
CASSSWTASGEQYF
>TRBD1|TRBV5-4|once|TRBJ1-2
TGTGCCAGCAGCTTGACAGGGGCGAGGGGTGGCTACACCTTC
CASSLTGARGGYTF
>TRBD2|TRBV5-1|once|TRBJ2-7
TGCGCCAGCAGCTTTCAGCCTAGCGGGTCCTACGAGCAGTACTTC
CASSFQPSGSYEQYF
>TRBD2|TRBV7-6|-|TRBJ2-7
TGTGCCAGCAGCATTATAGCGGGAGGCTCCTACGAGCAGTACTTC
CASSIIAGGSYEQYF
>-|TRBV25-1|once|TRBJ2-1
TGTGCCAGCAGTGAATGGGCCTCAGCGGGCAATGAGCAGTTCTTC
CASSEWASAGNEQFF
>TRBD1|TRBV6-1|-|TRBJ1-5
TGTGCCAGCAGTGAAAACAGGGGGGATCAGCCCCAGCATTTT
CASSENRGDQPQHF
>-|TRBV5-6|-|TRBJ2-7
TGTGCCAGCAGCCCGCGGCCCCTTCAGGAGCAGTACTTC
CASSPRPLQEQYF
>TRBD1|TRBV27|-|TRBJ2-1
TGTGCCAGCAGCAGAGCCGACAGGGACAATGAGCAGTTCTTC
CASSRADRDNEQFF
>-|TRBV11-3|-|TRBJ2-3
TGTGCCAGCAGCCCGGGGACCGGGTCGGTGTATTTT
CASSPGTGSVYF
>TRBD1|TRBV19|-|TRBJ2-3
TGTGCCAGTAGTAGGGGACAGAACACAGATACGCAGTATTTT
CASSRGQNTDTQYF
>TRBD1|TRBV5-4|-|TRBJ1-1
TGTGCCAGCAGAGGGGTCAGAGGGGCAGGGGGCACTGAAGCTTTCTTT
CASRGVRGAGGTEAFF
>TRBD2|TRBV7-2|-|TRBJ2-7
TGTGCCAGCAGCCCCATCCCGGGACTAGCGGGAGCCTACGAGCAGTACTTC
CASSPIPGLAGAYEQYF
>TRBD2|TRBV5-4|-|TRBJ2-7
TGTGCCAGCAGCTTGGTGGCTAGCGGCAACTCCTACGAGCAGTACTTC
CASSLVASGNSYEQYF
>-|TRBV10-3|once|TRBJ1-2
TGTGCCATCAGTGAGTCAAAGGGCCTTCTTTCTAACTATGGCTACACCTTC
CAISESKGLLSNYGYTF
>TRBD2|TRBV5-4|-|TRBJ2-1
TGTGCCAGCAGCTTCCTAGCGGGAGACAATGAGCAGTTCTTC
CASSFLAGDNEQFF
>-|TRBV6-5|once|TRBJ1-2
TGTGCCAGCAGAACACAGTATGGCTACACCTTC
CASRTQYGYTF
>-|TRBV5-5|once|TRBJ2-7
TGTGCCAGCAGCTTGTTAGGGGGGAACCGAAACTACGAGCAGTACTTC
CASSLLGGNRNYEQYF
>TRBD1|TRBV28|-|TRBJ1-1
TGTGCCAGCACTAGCCGGGACAGGAAATTGGACACTGAAGCTTTCTTT
CASTSRDRKLDTEAFF
>TRBD2|TRBV5-6|once|TRBJ2-3
TGTGCCAGCAGCTTGGGGCTAGCGGCCACAGATACGCAGTATTTT
CASSLGLAATDTQYF
>TRBD1|TRBV5-1|-|TRBJ2-3
TGCGCCAGCAGCCGAGAAAGGACAGGGGGCACAGATACGCAGTATTTT
CASSRERTGGTDTQYF
>-|TRBV11-2|once|TRBJ1-2
TGTGCCAGCAGCCCCACAGACACGCCGTATGGCTACACCTTC
CASSPTDTPYGYTF
>TRBD1|TRBV5-1|-|TRBJ1-5
TGCGCCAGCGGGGAGGGGGCTGGCAATCAGCCCCAGCATTTT
CASGEGAGNQPQHF
>-|TRBV7-9|-|TRBJ2-3
TGTGCCAGCAGCCAGAGCGTCGATACGCAGTATTTT
CASSQSVDTQYF
>-|TRBV15|-|TRBJ2-2
TGTGCCACCAGCAGAAGCAAACTAGCAGATAACACCGGGGAGCTGTTTTTT
CATSRSKLADNTGELFF
>-|TRBV19|-|TRBJ1-3
TGTGCCAGTAGTATAGTCCAGGGGCCGACTCCTGGAAACACCATATATTTT
CASSIVQGPTPGNTIYF
>-|TRBV28|-|TRBJ1-5
TGTGCCAGCAGCCGCACAAGATGGGGGCCCAATCAGCCCCAGCATTTT
CASSRTRWGPNQPQHF
>TRBD2|TRBV5-6|-|TRBJ2-5
TGTGCCAGCAGCTCCTTACGGGGGGGAGGAGAGACCCAGTACTTC
CASSSLRGGGETQYF
>TRBD1|TRBV6-5|-|TRBJ2-5
TGTGCCAGCAGGTGGGACAGTGCCCAAGAGACCCAGTACTTC
CASRWDSAQETQYF
>-|TRBV29-1|-|TRBJ1-1
TGCAGCGTCGGGAGGATTTACGGCACTGAAGCTTTCTTT
CSVGRIYGTEAFF
>TRBD2|TRBV28|-|TRBJ2-7
TGTGCCAGCAGTCCCGGGACTAGCTTGTTCTCACTATCGGGGGAGCAGTACTTC
CASSPGTSLFSLSGEQYF
>-|TRBV28|-|TRBJ2-1
TGTGCCAGCAGTGGGAGGGGGGAGCAGTTCTTC
CASSGRGEQFF
>TRBD1|TRBV10-3|-|TRBJ1-2
TGTGCCATCAGAACACAGGGGGCGGATGGCTACACCTTC
CAIRTQGADGYTF
>TRBD1|TRBV15|-|TRBJ2-7
TGTGCCACCAGCAGAGAGTCCCCGGGACAGATTTACGAGCAGTACTTC
CATSRESPGQIYEQYF